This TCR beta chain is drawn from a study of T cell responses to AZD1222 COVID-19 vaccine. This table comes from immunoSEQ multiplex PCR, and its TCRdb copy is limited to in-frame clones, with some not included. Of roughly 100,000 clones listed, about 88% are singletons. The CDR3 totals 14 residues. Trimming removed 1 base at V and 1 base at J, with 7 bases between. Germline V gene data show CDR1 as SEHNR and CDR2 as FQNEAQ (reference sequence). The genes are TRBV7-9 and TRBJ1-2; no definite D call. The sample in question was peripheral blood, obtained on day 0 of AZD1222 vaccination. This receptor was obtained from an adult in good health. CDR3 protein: CASSLDGINYGYTF. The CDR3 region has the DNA TGTGCCAGCAGCTTAGACGGGATTAACTATGGCTACACCTTC.